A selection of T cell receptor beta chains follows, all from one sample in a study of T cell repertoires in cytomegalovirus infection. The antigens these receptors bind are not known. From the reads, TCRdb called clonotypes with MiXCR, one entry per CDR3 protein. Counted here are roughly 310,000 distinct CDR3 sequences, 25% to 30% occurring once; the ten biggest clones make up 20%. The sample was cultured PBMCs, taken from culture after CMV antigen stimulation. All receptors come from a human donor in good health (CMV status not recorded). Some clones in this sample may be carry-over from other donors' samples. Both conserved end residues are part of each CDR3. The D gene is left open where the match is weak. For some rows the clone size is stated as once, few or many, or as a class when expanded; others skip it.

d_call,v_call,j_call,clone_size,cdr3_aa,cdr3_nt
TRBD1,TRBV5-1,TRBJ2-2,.,CASRLTGETGELFF,TGCGCCAGCAGGTTGACAGGGGAGACCGGGGAGCTGTTTTTT
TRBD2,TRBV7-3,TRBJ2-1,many,CASSSRRASGRASNTYNEQFF,TGTGCCAGCAGCTCCAGAAGGGCTAGCGGGAGGGCCTCTAACACGTACAATGAGCAGTTCTTC
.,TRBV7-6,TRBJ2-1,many,CASSLAGGNEQFF,TGTGCCAGCAGCTTAGCGGGAGGCAATGAGCAGTTCTTC
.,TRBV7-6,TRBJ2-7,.,CASSLGSGSEPGYEQYF,TGTGCCAGCAGCTTAGGTTCAGGGTCGGAACCTGGCTACGAGCAGTACTTC
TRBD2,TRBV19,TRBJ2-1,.,CASSMTSGGYNEQFF,TGTGCCAGTAGTATGACTAGCGGGGGGTACAATGAGCAGTTCTTC
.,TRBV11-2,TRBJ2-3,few,CASSFGTPHTDTQYF,TGTGCCAGCAGCTTCGGGACTCCTCACACAGATACGCAGTATTTT
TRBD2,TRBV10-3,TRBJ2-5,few,CAISPGGGAMETQYF,TGTGCCATCAGTCCGGGCGGGGGGGCCATGGAGACCCAGTACTTC
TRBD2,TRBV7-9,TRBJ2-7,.,CASSLDPSGTYEQYF,TGTGCCAGCAGCTTAGATCCTAGCGGGACCTACGAGCAGTACTTC
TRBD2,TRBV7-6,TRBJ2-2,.,CASSFGLAATGELFF,TGTGCCAGCAGCTTCGGACTAGCGGCGACCGGGGAGCTGTTTTTT
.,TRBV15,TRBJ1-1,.,CATSRVGVPEAFF,TGTGCCACCAGCAGAGTTGGGGTCCCTGAAGCTTTCTTT
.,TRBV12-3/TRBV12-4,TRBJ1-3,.,CASTWKGGSSGNTIYF,TGTGCCAGCACCTGGAAGGGGGGGAGCTCTGGAAACACCATATATTTT
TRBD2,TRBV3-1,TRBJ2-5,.,CASSKREGETQYF,TGTGCCAGCAGCAAGCGGGAGGGAGAGACCCAGTACTTC
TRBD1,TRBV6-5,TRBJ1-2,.,CASTVNRDRTNYGYTF,TGTGCCAGCACAGTTAATAGGGACAGGACTAACTATGGCTACACCTTC
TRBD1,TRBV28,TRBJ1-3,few,CASSSPGTGEPLSSGNTIYF,TGTGCCAGCAGTTCCCCCGGGACAGGGGAACCTCTGAGCTCTGGAAACACCATATATTTT